This T cell receptor (beta chain) was observed in a study of tumor-infiltrating lymphocytes in glioblastoma multiforme. The study, taken as a whole, reports: Functional subtype sorting of these T cells was not performed. The TCR and somatic mutation analysis included just one glioblastoma patient. RNA-based TCR sequencing may distort clone frequencies, since cells carry unequal TCR transcript numbers.

TCRB libraries came from RNA via three nested multiplex PCR rounds. TCRB cDNA was made from 0.5 ug total RNA. TCRdb independently ran MiXCR on the multiplex PCR reads; one entry per CDR3 protein. The sample has about 13,000 distinct CDR3 sequences, 66% seen once; the top ten hold approximately 28%. On this clonotype: Its antigen remains unidentified.

The clonotype originates from a male donor with glioblastoma. The material sequenced was brain tumor tissue.

The CDR3 DNA is TGTGCCAGCAGTTGCCCCCCTGGCAGGAGGTACTCCTACGAGCAGTACTTC. It is translated as CASSCPPGRRYSYEQYF. V gene TRBV6-2 or TRBV6-3 combines with J gene TRBJ2-7; tentatively, D is TRBD2 (5 bases). V lost 4 bases and J 0 bases, leaving 19 bases between the germline ends. Germline V gene lookup returns CDR1 MNHEY and CDR2 SVGEGT. CDR3 size: 17 residues.